These 11 T cell receptor beta chains came from one sample sequenced in a study of cytomegalovirus exposure and HLA in healthy donors. The protocol was immunoSEQ multiplex PCR, while the TCRdb copy is restricted to in-frame clones and leaves out a portion. The sample lists 200,000 or so clones, around nine tenths seen once, with 1.1% in the top ten. Input material: PBMCs. The receptors derive from a woman aged 18-29 years in good health and CMV-seronegative.

The rearrangement joins TRBV6-6 to TRBJ1-4; 10 positions agree with TRBD1. V trimming: 0 bases; J trimming: 10 bases; junction bases outside the gene matches: 5. In germline, CDR1 is MNHNY, CDR2 SVGAGI (reference sequence). The CDR3 runs 15 residues. CDR3 nucleotides: TGTGCCAGCAGTTACTCTGGTGGACAGGGGGGAAAACTGTTTTTT. This codes for CASSYSGGQGGKLFF.

This chain links TRBV11-2 with TRBJ1-1, with a weak D call TRBD1 (6 bases). CDR1 and CDR2 (germline): SGHAT, FQNNGV. Trimming left V 5 bases short and J 0 bases short, with 19 bases between. The CDR3 runs to 17 residues. In nucleotides, the CDR3 is TGTGCCAGCAGCCCTATAGGAGCGGGGGCCATGAACACTGAAGCTTTCTTT. It specifies CASSPIGAGAMNTEAFF.

The gene calls are TRBV6-6 and TRBJ2-7, with 7 bases aligning to TRBD1. Germline assignment: CDR1 MNHNY and CDR2 SVGAGI (reference sequence). V lost 4 bases, J lost 2 bases, and 8 bases stayed unmatched. The CDR3 covers 15 residues. CDR3: CASSFVWGQTYEQYF. The CDR3 region has the DNA TGTGCCAGCAGTTTCGTCTGGGGACAGACCTACGAGCAGTACTTC.

This clone turned up a few times. The chain has TRBV5-4 and TRBJ2-7, with D possibly matching TRBD1 (6 bases). This CDR3 has 16 residues. CDR1 and CDR2 from the germline V gene are SGHNT and YYREEE (reference sequence). V lost 0 bases and J lost 4, with 17 bases in between. CDR3 in amino acids: CASSLDGGRIVYEQYF. The CDR3 DNA follows: TGTGCCAGCAGCTTGGATGGGGGCCGGATCGTGTACGAGCAGTACTTC.

The chain uses TRBV30 and TRBJ2-1, with 9 bases fitting TRBD2. The germline CDR1 and CDR2 sequences are GTSNPN and SVGIG (reference sequence). The V segment lost 5 bases and the J segment 10 bases; nucleotides outside the gene matches: 15. The CDR3 extends over 15 amino acids. CDR3 in DNA: TGTGCCTGGTGTCCGGGGGCGGGAGGGCCGAGAGAGCAGTTCTTC. This gives the protein CAWCPGAGGPREQFF.

The V gene is TRBV5-1, the J gene TRBJ2-5; TRBD2 matches 10 bases. Germline-derived CDR1 and CDR2 are SGHRS and YFSETQ. Trimming removed 1 base from V and 9 bases from J; junction bases left unmatched: 15. The CDR3 contains 17 residues. The DNA of the CDR3 is TGCGCCAGCAGCTTGAGGCTGACTAGCGGGTACGACGGGGCCCAGTACTTC. This translates into CASSLRLTSGYDGAQYF.

This clone occurred a few times. This chain connects TRBV6-5 to TRBJ1-5; D is perhaps TRBD1 (6 bases). From germline, CDR1 is MNHEY and CDR2 SVGAGI. V was trimmed by 8 bases and J by 10 bases, leaving 15 bases between them. The CDR3 consists of 12 residues. The CDR3 loop is CASGTDRYPQHF. In DNA, the CDR3 is TGTGCCAGCGGTACAGACAGGTATCCCCAGCATTTT.

This clone was picked up a small number of times. This rearrangement joins TRBV19 to TRBJ1-2; D is undetermined. Germline V gene lookup returns CDR1 LNHDA and CDR2 SQIVND (reference sequence). The CDR3 has 15 amino acids. V lost 0 bases and J 5 bases, leaving 13 bases between the germline ends. Here the CDR3 reads CASSIEITEVYGYTF. CDR3 bases: TGTGCCAGTAGTATAGAGATCACGGAGGTGTATGGCTACACCTTC.

The chain employs TRBV4-1 and TRBJ1-5, with D unclear. V lost 0 bases, J lost 3 bases, and 9 bases lay in between. The length of the CDR3 is 15 residues. Per the germline V gene, CDR1 is MGHRA and CDR2 is YSYEKL. CDR3 in amino acids: CASSQEGAANQPQHF. The CDR3 nucleotides read TGCGCCAGCAGCCAAGAAGGCGCGGCCAATCAGCCCCAGCATTTT.

This chain uses TRBV4-1 with TRBJ2-1; 10 nucleotides line up with TRBD2. The V and J ends lost 1 base and 5 bases, in that order; junction bases with no gene match: 11. The germline gives CDR1 MGHRA, CDR2 YSYEKL. The CDR3 runs to 18 residues. DNA for the CDR3: TGCGCCAGCAGCCAAGGCCCGCCCGGGACTAGCGCCAACAATGAGCAGTTCTTC. The encoded protein is CASSQGPPGTSANNEQFF.

The V and J genes are TRBV10-3 and TRBJ2-7, with TRBD2 matching 9 bases. V lost 2 bases, J lost 4 bases, and 6 bases stayed unmatched. CDR1 is ENHRY, CDR2 SYGVKD, per germline. This CDR3 is built from 15 residues. The DNA of the CDR3 is TGTGCCATCAGTGAGGAGAGGGGACTAGCTTACGAGCAGTACTTC. The encoded protein is CAISEERGLAYEQYF.